The 8 T cell receptor beta chains given below trace back to one sample, sequenced in a study of molecular identifiers for immune sequencing clone quantification. MiXCR was run by TCRdb on the PCR reads, yielding one entry per CDR3 protein. The table has more than 550,000 distinct CDR3 sequences, around 25% seen once. The sequencing sample was made of naive CD8+ T cells from blood, with Jurkat cell RNA spiked in. This sample's subset: FACS-sorted CD8+CD4-CCR7+CD45RA+ naive T cells. The source of these receptors is a human donor in good health. Some libraries in this study had Jurkat cell RNA spiked in.

This rearrangement joins TRBV28 to TRBJ1-3; no definite D call. V dropped 3 bases and J dropped 0 bases, with 6 bases sitting between them. CDR3 size: 14 residues. The germline V gene has CDR1 MDHEN and CDR2 SYDVKM. This chain's CDR3 is CASSFLISGNTIYF. The CDR3, as DNA: TGTGCCAGCAGTTTTCTCATCTCTGGAAACACCATATATTTT.

This clonotype came up a few times. The CDR3 region is CASIPPTGENTEAFF. CDR3 DNA: TGTGCCAGCATCCCCCCGACGGGGGAGAACACTGAAGCTTTCTTT. V is TRBV3-1 and J is TRBJ1-1, with a possible D match to TRBD1 (5 bases). Germline CDR1 reads LGHDT; CDR2 reads YNNKEL (reference sequence). V gave up 7 bases and J gave up 1 base, with 16 bases separating them. The CDR3 runs to 15 residues.

This clonotype was counted only a few times. The V and J genes are TRBV12-5 and TRBJ2-7; either TRBD1 or TRBD2 may fit D (5 bases each). The CDR3 has 16 amino acids. The V gene lost 2 bases and the J gene lost 2 bases, with 16 bases spanning the gap. Germline CDR1 and CDR2: LGHNT and FRNRAP. The CDR3 here is CASGLPPGTVPYEQYF. CDR3 nucleotides: TGTGCTAGTGGTTTGCCTCCCGGGACCGTCCCCTACGAGCAGTACTTC.

With respect to this clonotype: A much larger clone sits a single nucleotide away, making a read error possible. This chain connects TRBV28 to TRBJ1-1, with no clear D. Germline V gene lookup returns CDR1 MDHEN and CDR2 SYDVKM. The CDR3 runs 14 residues. The CDR3: CASSLYPQNTVAFF. The CDR3 DNA reads as TGTGCCAGCAGTTTATACCCACAGAACACTGTAGCTTTCTTT.

This clonotype was observed many times. This rearrangement joins TRBV5-1 to TRBJ1-1; TRBD1 matches 9 bases. The J segment lost 1 base and the V segment lost 0 bases, leaving 4 bases of the junction unmatched. Looked up from germline, CDR1 is SGHRS and CDR2 is YFSETQ. This CDR3 region has 16 residues. CDR3 coding DNA: TGCGCCAGCAGCTTGGGCCCGGGACAGGGGAACACTGAAGCTTTCTTT. Translation: CASSLGPGQGNTEAFF.

With regard to this clonotype: The junction shows a germline mismatch at one end, possibly a read error. V gene TRBV19 combines with J gene TRBJ2-1, with D perhaps matching TRBD1 or TRBD2 (6 bases each). Germline assignment: CDR1 LNHDA and CDR2 SQIVND (reference sequence). This CDR3 spans 15 amino acids. The DNA for the CDR3 is TGTGCCAGTAGTATAGTTGGAGGGGGGCACAATGAGCGGTTCTTC. This codes for CASSIVGGGHNERFF.

The chain uses TRBV7-2 and TRBJ1-6; no definite D call. Germline V gene data show CDR1 as SGHTA and CDR2 as FQGNSA. The CDR3 is 19 amino acids. Trimming removed 0 bases from V and 2 bases from J, with 17 bases in between. For the CDR3, the DNA is TGTGCCAGCAGCTTAGCGGACCCCGGCCTGAGCCCCTATAATTCACCCCTCCACTTT. Translating gives CASSLADPGLSPYNSPLHF.

J is TRBJ1-4 and V is TRBV20-1; D is unclear. Looked up from germline, CDR1 is DFQATT and CDR2 is SNEGSKA (reference sequence). The CDR3 consists of 11 residues. Trimming shortened V by 5 bases and J by 13 bases, and 14 bases separated the two germline ends. This CDR3 reads CSAGVYEGLFF. CDR3 sequence (DNA): TGCAGTGCTGGGGTATATGAAGGACTGTTTTTT.